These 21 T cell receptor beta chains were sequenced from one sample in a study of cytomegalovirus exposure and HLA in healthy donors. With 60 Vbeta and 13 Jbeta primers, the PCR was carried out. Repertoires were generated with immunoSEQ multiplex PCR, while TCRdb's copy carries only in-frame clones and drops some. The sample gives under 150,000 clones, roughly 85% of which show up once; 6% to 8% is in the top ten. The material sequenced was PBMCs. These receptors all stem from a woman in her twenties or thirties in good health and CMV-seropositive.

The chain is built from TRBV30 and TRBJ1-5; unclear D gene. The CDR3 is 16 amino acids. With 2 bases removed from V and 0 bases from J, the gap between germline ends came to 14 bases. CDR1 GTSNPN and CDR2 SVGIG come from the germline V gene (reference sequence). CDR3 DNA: TGTGCCTGGAGTTATCCGGCGGGTTCTAGCAATCAGCCCCAGCATTTT. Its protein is CAWSYPAGSSNQPQHF.

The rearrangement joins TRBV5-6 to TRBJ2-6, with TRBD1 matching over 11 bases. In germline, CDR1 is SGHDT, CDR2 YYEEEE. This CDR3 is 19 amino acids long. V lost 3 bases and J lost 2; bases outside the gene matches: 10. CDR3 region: CASSSRRDRGYPGANVLTF. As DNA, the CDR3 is TGTGCCAGCAGCTCAAGGAGGGACAGGGGGTATCCTGGGGCCAACGTCCTGACTTTC.

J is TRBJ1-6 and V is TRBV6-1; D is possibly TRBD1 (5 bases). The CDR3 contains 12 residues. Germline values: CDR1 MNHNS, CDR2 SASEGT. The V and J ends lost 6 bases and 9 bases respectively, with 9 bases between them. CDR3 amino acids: CASRSGLSPLHF. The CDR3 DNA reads TGTGCCAGCAGGTCGGGACTTTCACCCCTCCACTTT.

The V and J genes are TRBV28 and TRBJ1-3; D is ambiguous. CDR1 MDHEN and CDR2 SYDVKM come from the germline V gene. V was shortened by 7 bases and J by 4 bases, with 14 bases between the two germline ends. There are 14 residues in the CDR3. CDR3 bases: TGTGCCAGCATCAGCGGAGGGAGGGGAAACACCATATATTTT. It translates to CASISGGRGNTIYF.

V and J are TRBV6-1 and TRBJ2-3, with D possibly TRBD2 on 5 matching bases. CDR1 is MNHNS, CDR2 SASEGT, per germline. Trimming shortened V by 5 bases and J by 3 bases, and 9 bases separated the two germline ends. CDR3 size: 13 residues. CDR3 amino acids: CASSLGGTDTQYF. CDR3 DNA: TGTGCCAGCAGTTTGGGCGGGACAGATACGCAGTATTTT.

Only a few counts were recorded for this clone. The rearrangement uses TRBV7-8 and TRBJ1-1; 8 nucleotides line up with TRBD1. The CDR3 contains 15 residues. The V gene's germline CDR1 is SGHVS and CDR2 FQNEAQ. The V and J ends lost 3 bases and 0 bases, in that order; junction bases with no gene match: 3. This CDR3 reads CASSFSTGVNTEAFF. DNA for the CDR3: TGTGCCAGCAGCTTTTCGACAGGGGTGAACACTGAAGCTTTCTTT.

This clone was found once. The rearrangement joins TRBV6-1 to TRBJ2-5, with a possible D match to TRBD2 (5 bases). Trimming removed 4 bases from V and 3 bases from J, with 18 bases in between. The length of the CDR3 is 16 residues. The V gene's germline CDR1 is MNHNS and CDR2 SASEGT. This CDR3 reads CASSAPRTRLKETQYF. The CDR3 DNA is TGTGCCAGCAGTGCCCCCCGGACTCGACTAAAAGAGACCCAGTACTTC.

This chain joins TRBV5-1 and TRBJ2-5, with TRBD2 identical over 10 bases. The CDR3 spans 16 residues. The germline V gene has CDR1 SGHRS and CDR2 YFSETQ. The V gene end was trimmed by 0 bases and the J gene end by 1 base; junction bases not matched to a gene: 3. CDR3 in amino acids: CASSLALAGVQETQYF. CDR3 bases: TGCGCCAGCAGCTTGGCCCTAGCGGGGGTCCAAGAGACCCAGTACTTC.

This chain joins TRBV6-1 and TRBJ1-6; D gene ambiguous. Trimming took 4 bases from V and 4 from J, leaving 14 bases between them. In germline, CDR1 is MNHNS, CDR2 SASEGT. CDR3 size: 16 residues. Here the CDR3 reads CASSGPSVLYNSPLHF. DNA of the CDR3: TGTGCCAGCAGTGGTCCGTCGGTTCTTTATAATTCACCCCTCCACTTT.

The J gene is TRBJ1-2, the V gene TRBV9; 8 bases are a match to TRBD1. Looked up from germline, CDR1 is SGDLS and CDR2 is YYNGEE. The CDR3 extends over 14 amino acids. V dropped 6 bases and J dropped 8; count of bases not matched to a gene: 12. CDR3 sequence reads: CASTTPHTGGGYTF. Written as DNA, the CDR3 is TGTGCCAGCACCACGCCACACACAGGGGGAGGCTACACCTTC.

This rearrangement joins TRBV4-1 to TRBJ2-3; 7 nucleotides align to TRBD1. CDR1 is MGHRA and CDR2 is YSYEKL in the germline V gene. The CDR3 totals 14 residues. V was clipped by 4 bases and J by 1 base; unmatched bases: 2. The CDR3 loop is CASSPGQGTDTQYF. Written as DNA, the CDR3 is TGCGCCAGCAGCCCTGGACAGGGCACAGATACGCAGTATTTT.

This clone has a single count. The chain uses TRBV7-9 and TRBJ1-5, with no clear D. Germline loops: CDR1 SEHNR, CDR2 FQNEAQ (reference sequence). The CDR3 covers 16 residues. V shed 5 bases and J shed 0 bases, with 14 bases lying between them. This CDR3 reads CASSHTEPYSNQPQHF. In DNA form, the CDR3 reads TGTGCCAGCAGCCACACAGAGCCCTATAGCAATCAGCCCCAGCATTTT.

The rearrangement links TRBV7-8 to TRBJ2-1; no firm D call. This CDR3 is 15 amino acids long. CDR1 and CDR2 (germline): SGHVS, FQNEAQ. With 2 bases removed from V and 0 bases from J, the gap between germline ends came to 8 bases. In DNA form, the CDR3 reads TGTGCCAGCAGCTTAATCTGGAGCTCCTACAATGAGCAGTTCTTC. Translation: CASSLIWSSYNEQFF.

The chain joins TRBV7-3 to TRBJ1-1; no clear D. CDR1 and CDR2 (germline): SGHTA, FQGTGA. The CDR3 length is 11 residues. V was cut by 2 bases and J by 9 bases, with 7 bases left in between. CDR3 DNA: TGTGCCAGCAGCTTAGAGAGGAAAGCTTTCTTT. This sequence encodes CASSLERKAFF.

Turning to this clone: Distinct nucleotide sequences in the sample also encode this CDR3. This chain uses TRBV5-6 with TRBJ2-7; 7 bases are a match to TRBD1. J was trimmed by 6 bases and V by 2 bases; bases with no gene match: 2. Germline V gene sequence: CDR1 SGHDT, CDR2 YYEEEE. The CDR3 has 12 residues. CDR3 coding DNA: TGTGCCAGCAGCTTAGGGGGCGGCGAGCAGTACTTC. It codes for CASSLGGGEQYF.

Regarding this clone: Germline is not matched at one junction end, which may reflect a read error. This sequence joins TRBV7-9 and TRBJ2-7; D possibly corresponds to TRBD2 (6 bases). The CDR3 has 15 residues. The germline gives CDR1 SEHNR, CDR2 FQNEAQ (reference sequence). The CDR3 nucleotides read TGTTCCAGCAGCTCTTCGTACGGGAGCTCCTACGAGCAGTACTTC. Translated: CSSSSSYGSSYEQYF.

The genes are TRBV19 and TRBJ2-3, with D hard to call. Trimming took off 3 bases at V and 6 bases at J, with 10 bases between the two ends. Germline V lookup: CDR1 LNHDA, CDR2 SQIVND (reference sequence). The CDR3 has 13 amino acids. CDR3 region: CASSIALTDTQYF. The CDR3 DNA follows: TGTGCCAGTAGTATCGCTCTAACGGATACGCAGTATTTT.

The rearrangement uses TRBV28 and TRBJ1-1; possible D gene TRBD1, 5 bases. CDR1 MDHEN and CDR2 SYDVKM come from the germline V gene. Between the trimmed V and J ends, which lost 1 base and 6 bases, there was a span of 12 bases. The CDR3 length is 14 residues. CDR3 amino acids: CASSLFQGRAEAFF. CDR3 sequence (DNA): TGTGCCAGCAGTTTATTTCAGGGAAGGGCTGAAGCTTTCTTT.

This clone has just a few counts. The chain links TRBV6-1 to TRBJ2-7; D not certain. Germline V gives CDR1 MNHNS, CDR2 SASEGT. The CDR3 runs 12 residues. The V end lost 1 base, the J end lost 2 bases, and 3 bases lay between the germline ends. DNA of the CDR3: TGTGCCAGCAGTGAAGGAGCCTACGAGCAGTACTTC. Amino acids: CASSEGAYEQYF.

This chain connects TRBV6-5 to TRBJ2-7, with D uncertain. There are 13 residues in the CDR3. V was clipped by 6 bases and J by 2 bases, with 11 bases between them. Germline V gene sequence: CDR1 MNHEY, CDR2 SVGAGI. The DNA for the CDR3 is TGTGCCAGCAGCGGAGAAGGTCCCTACGAGCAGTACTTC. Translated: CASSGEGPYEQYF.

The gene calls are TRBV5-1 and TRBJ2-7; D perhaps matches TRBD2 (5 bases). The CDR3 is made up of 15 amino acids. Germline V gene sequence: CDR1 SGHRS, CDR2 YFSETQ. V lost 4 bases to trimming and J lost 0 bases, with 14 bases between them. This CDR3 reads CASSPDSWSSYEQYF. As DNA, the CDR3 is TGCGCCAGCAGCCCGGACTCCTGGAGCTCCTACGAGCAGTACTTC.